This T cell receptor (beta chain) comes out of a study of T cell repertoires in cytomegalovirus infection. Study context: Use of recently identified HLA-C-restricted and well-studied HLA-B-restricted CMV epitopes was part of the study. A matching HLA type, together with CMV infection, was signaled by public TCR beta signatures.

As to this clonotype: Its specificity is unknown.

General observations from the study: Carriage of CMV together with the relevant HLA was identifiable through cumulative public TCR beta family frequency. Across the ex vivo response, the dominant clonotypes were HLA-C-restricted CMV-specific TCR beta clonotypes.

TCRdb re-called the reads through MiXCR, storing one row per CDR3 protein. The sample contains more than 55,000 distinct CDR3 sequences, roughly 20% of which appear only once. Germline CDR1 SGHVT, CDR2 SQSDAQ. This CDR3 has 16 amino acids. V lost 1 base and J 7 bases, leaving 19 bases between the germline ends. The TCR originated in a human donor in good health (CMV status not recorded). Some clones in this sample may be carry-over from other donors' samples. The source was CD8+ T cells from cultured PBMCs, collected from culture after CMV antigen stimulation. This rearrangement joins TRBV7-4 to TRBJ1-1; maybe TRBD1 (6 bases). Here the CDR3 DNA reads TGTGCCAGCAGCTTAGAAAGGGGCAGGGGACTAAATGAAGCTTTCTTT. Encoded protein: CASSLERGRGLNEAFF. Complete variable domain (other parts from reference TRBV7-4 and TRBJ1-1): GAGVSQSPRYKVAKRGRDVALRCDSISGHVTLYWYRQTLGQGSEVLTYSQSDAQRDKSGRPSGRFSAERPERSVSTLKIQRTEQGDSAVYLCASSLERGRGLNEAFFGQGTRLTVV.